The 19 T cell receptor beta chains given below trace back to one sample, sequenced in a study of breast tumors, draining lymph nodes, adjacent tissues. One entry per CDR3 protein, called by TCRdb with MiXCR from the multiplex PCR reads. The profile shows fewer than 200,000 distinct CDR3 sequences, more than 25% of them singletons. Axillary draining lymph nodes of breast cancer patients supplied the node samples. Sequencing input: axillary lymph node tissue. These TCRs come from a female donor with breast cancer. Some clones in this sample may be carry-over from other donors' samples.

Concerning this clonotype itself: Germline is not matched at one junction end, which may reflect a read error. The J gene is TRBJ1-3, the V gene TRBV19; tentatively, D is TRBD1 (5 bases). This CDR3 comprises 15 residues. Germline V CDR1 and CDR2: LNHDA, SQIVND (reference sequence). The CDR3 sequence is CASSRTRTSGDTMYF. In nucleotides, the CDR3 is TGTGCCAGTAGTCGGACACGAACCTCTGGAGACACCATGTATTTT.

This clonotype has ten or more counts. The chain carries TRBV19 and TRBJ2-1; 7 bases are a match to TRBD2. The V gene end was trimmed by 3 bases and the J gene end by 2 bases; junction bases not matched to a gene: 1. Germline V CDR1 and CDR2: LNHDA, SQIVND (reference sequence). The CDR3 totals 14 residues. The CDR3 loop reads CASSMGTTYNEQFF. The CDR3 DNA sequence: TGTGCCAGTAGTATGGGGACTACCTACAATGAGCAGTTCTTC.

In its sample, this clonotype was seen many times. V is TRBV6-5 and J is TRBJ1-3; D uncertain. V shed 2 bases and J shed 3 bases, with 23 bases lying between them. Germline CDR1 is MNHEY and CDR2 is SVGAGI. The CDR3 is 19 amino acids. As DNA, the CDR3 is TGTGCCAGCAGTTACGGGTCCGGGCAGAACTATCGAGGTGGAAACACCATATATTTT. Protein product: CASSYGSGQNYRGGNTIYF.

This rearrangement joins TRBV11-2 to TRBJ1-2; a possible D gene is TRBD1 (6 bases). Germline V gene sequence: CDR1 SGHAT, CDR2 FQNNGV. The CDR3 has 12 amino acids. V shed 3 bases and J shed 12 bases, with 14 bases lying between them. CDR3 sequence (DNA): TGTGCCAGCAGCTTGGAGGGGGTACGTGACACCTTC. Translation gives CASSLEGVRDTF. The full variable domain, in which reference TRBV11-2 and TRBJ1-2 provide the parts outside the CDR3, is EAGVAQSPRYKIIEKRQSVAFWCNPISGHATLYWYQQILGQGPKLLIQFQNNGVVDDSQLPKDRFSAERLKGVDSTLKIQPAKLEDSAVYLCASSLEGVRDTFGSGTRLTVV.

This clonotype was seen many times. The chain combines TRBV20-1 with TRBJ2-1, with no clear D. Germline CDR1 is DFQATT and CDR2 is SNEGSKA (reference sequence). The CDR3 has 14 amino acids. The CDR3 reads CSPTVSSTYNEQFF. The CDR3 DNA is TGCAGCCCGACGGTCAGCAGCACCTACAATGAGCAGTTCTTC.

Concerning this clonotype: A read error may be the cause here, since a much bigger clone is one base away. The V gene is TRBV14, the J gene TRBJ1-4, with no clear D. The germline CDR1 and CDR2 sequences are SGHDN and FVKESK. The CDR3 is 15 amino acids. The DNA of the CDR3 is TGTGCCAGCAGCCTGGATGGTACCCGTGGCGAAAAACCGTTTTTT. Translation gives CASSLDGTRGEKPFF.

This clonotype was recorded a few times. The rearrangement joins TRBV6-6 to TRBJ2-5; D tentatively fits TRBD1 or TRBD2 (5 bases each). Germline assignment: CDR1 MNHNY and CDR2 SVGAGI (reference sequence). Trimming pared 4 bases from V and 5 bases from J, leaving 23 bases between. The CDR3 runs 17 residues. The CDR3, as DNA: TGTGCCAGCAGTTCCCACGGGGCGGGTTCCCGGAGGGAGACCCAGTACTTC. The encoded protein is CASSSHGAGSRRETQYF.

This clonotype was recorded at least ten times. This sequence joins TRBV20-1 and TRBJ2-2; D remains ambiguous. V was shortened by 6 bases and J by 2 bases, with 19 bases between the two germline ends. Per the germline V gene, CDR1 is DFQATT and CDR2 is SNEGSKA (reference sequence). The CDR3 consists of 16 residues. Here the CDR3 reads CSARNAAIGNTGELFF. CDR3 sequence (DNA): TGCAGTGCCCGCAACGCCGCTATTGGAAACACCGGGGAGCTGTTTTTT.

This clonotype was seen many times. The chain has TRBV19 and TRBJ1-4; D not certain. The CDR3 is made up of 16 amino acids. Germline CDR1 LNHDA, CDR2 SQIVND (reference sequence). With 6 bases removed from V and 3 bases from J, the gap between germline ends came to 17 bases. CDR3 region: CASRGSGRAANEKLFF. In DNA form, the CDR3 reads TGTGCCAGTAGAGGATCTGGACGTGCGGCTAATGAAAAACTGTTTTTT.

This clonotype was picked up many times. V gene TRBV14 combines with J gene TRBJ2-7, with 9 positions matching TRBD2. Germline assignment: CDR1 SGHDN and CDR2 FVKESK. This CDR3 comprises 12 residues. V gave up 10 bases and J gave up 3 bases; unmatched junction bases: 4. The CDR3 region has the DNA TGTGCCACCCGGACTAGCGTCTACGAGCAGTACTTC. Translation gives CATRTSVYEQYF.

This clonotype was seen repeatedly, ten times or more. This chain links TRBV14 with TRBJ2-1; 7 bases agree with TRBD1. The CDR3 totals 19 residues. V was pared by 1 base and J by 5 bases, with 17 bases of the junction left unmatched. Germline V CDR1 and CDR2: SGHDN, FVKESK. CDR3 DNA: TGTGCCAGCAGCCAAGGCCGGAGCAAGGGAGACAGGGTCAACAATGAGCAGTTCTTC. It is translated as CASSQGRSKGDRVNNEQFF.

Only a few counts were recorded for this clonotype. The rearrangement uses TRBV6-5 and TRBJ2-7; D possibly corresponds to TRBD1 (6 bases). Germline V gene lookup returns CDR1 MNHEY and CDR2 SVGAGI. V lost 5 bases, J lost 5 bases, and 16 bases lay in between. CDR3 length: 14 amino acids. The CDR3: CASSHDPGDNEQYF. The CDR3 nucleotides are TGTGCCAGCAGTCACGATCCAGGGGATAACGAGCAGTACTTC.

Ten or more counts support this clonotype. J is TRBJ1-6 and V is TRBV19; D is unresolved. The ends were cut back, 2 bases at V and 7 bases at J, with 9 bases in the middle. Per the germline V gene, CDR1 is LNHDA and CDR2 is SQIVND (reference sequence). The CDR3 is made up of 14 amino acids. The CDR3 DNA follows: TGTGCCAGTAGTATAAAAGCGTTGAATTCACCCCTCCACTTT. This codes for CASSIKALNSPLHF.

This clonotype was recorded at least ten times. It is unclear where the CDR3 begins or ends on the DNA, so no DNA is shown, and the CDR3 is as TCRdb lists it. The chain is built from TRBV9 and TRBJ2-1. Germline assignment: CDR1 SGDLS and CDR2 YYNGEE. The CDR3 has 13 amino acids, counting both end residues. CDR3 region: CASSVGQGNEQFF.

This clonotype was seen ten or more times. The genes are TRBV7-6 and TRBJ2-5; 10 bases fit TRBD2. The CDR3 is made up of 15 amino acids. Looked up from germline, CDR1 is SGHVS and CDR2 is FNYEAQ. V was clipped by 5 bases and J by 5 bases; unmatched bases: 8. The CDR3 DNA reads TGTGCCAGCAGCCCCCTAGCGGGAGATGGGGAGACCCAGTACTTC. This encodes CASSPLAGDGETQYF.

The chain uses TRBV6-1 and TRBJ1-5; D perhaps matches TRBD1 (5 bases). V lost 5 bases and J 14 bases, leaving 28 bases between the germline ends. The germline V gene has CDR1 MNHNS and CDR2 SASEGT. The CDR3 contains 16 residues. The CDR3 sequence: CASSPTGSGRSSHEHF. The DNA of the CDR3 is TGTGCCAGCAGTCCCACAGGTAGCGGGAGGAGTTCCCATGAGCATTTT.

This clonotype came up many times. The chain combines TRBV27 with TRBJ2-1; D may be TRBD2 (6 bases). Trimming pared 6 bases from V and 12 bases from J, leaving 12 bases between. Germline assignment: CDR1 MNHEY and CDR2 SMNVEV (reference sequence). The CDR3 covers 11 residues. CDR3 DNA sequence: TGTGCCAGCAGCGGGGGAAGGTGGCAGTTCTTC. It specifies CASSGGRWQFF.

The V gene is TRBV12-3 or TRBV12-4, the J gene TRBJ2-1; D remains ambiguous. This CDR3 spans 12 amino acids. V was pared by 3 bases and J by 11 bases, with 11 bases between. In DNA, the CDR3 is TGTGCCAGCAGTTTGTCTCAAGCACAGCAGTTCTTC. Translation: CASSLSQAQQFF.

CDR3 sequence reads: CASSVGAGEQYF. CDR3 coding DNA: TGTGCCAGCAGCGTGGGAGCGGGCGAGCAGTACTTC. The chain carries TRBV5-6 and TRBJ2-7; a possible D gene is TRBD2 (6 bases). Trimming removed 4 bases from V and 6 bases from J, with 11 bases in between. The CDR3 has 12 amino acids. Germline CDR1 SGHDT, CDR2 YYEEEE.